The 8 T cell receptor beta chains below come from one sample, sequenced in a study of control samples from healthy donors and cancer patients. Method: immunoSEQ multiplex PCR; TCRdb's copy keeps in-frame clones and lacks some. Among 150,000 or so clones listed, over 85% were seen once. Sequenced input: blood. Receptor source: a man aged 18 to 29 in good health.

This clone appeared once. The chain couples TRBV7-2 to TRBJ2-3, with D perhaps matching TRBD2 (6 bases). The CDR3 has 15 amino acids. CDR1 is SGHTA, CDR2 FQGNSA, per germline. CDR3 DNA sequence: TGTGTCCCACCGGGGGAAGCGGTCGGCACAGATACGCAGTATTTT. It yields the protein CVPPGEAVGTDTQYF.

The CDR3 coding sequence is TGTGCCAGCAGCCCACCTCGGGACAGGGGTTTTGTCATTCAGTACTTC. Residues: CASSPPRDRGFVIQYF. The J gene is TRBJ2-4, the V gene TRBV7-9, with 10 bases matching TRBD1. Per germline, CDR1 SEHNR and CDR2 FQNEAQ (reference sequence). The CDR3 runs 16 residues. V shed 5 bases, J shed 9 bases, and the junction held 13 bases outside the gene matches.

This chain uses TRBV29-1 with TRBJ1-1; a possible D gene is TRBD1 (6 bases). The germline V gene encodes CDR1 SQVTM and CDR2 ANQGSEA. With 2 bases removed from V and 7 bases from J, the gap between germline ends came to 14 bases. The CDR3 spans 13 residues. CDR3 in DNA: TGCAGCGTTGAAAGTGGGGGCTGGGATGAAGCTTTCTTT. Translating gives CSVESGGWDEAFF.

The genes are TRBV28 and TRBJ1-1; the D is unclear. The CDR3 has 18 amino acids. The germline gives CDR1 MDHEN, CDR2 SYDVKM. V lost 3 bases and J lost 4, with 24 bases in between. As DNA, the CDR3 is TGTGCCAGCAGTTTCCCCGACATCGGGGTTTCGGGGAGCACTGAAGCTTTCTTT. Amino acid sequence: CASSFPDIGVSGSTEAFF.

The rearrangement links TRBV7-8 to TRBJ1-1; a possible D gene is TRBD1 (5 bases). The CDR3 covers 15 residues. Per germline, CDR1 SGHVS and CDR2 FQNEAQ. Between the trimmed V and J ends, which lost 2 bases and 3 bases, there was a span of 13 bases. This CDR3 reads CASSLPQGIDTEAFF. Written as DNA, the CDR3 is TGTGCCAGCAGCTTACCGCAGGGTATCGACACTGAAGCTTTCTTT.

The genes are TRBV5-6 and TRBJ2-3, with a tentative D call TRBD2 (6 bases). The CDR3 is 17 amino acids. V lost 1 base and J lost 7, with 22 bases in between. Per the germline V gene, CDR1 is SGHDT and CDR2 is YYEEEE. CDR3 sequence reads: CASSLRGWRGPQNTQYF. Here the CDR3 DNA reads TGTGCCAGCAGCTTGAGGGGCTGGAGGGGCCCTCAGAATACGCAGTATTTT.

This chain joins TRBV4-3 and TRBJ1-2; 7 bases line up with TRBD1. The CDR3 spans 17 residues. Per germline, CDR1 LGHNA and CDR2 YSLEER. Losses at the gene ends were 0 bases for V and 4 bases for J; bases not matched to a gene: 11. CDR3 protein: CASSQDRGAQVIYGYTF. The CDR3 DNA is TGCGCCAGCAGCCAAGACAGGGGGGCACAGGTGATCTATGGCTACACCTTC.

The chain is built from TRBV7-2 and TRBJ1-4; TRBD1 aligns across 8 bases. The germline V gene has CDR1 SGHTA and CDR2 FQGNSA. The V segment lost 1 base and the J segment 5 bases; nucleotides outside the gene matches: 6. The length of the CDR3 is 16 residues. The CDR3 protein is CASSLVWRQGNEKLFF. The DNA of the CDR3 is TGTGCCAGCAGCTTAGTTTGGCGACAGGGGAATGAAAAACTGTTTTTT.